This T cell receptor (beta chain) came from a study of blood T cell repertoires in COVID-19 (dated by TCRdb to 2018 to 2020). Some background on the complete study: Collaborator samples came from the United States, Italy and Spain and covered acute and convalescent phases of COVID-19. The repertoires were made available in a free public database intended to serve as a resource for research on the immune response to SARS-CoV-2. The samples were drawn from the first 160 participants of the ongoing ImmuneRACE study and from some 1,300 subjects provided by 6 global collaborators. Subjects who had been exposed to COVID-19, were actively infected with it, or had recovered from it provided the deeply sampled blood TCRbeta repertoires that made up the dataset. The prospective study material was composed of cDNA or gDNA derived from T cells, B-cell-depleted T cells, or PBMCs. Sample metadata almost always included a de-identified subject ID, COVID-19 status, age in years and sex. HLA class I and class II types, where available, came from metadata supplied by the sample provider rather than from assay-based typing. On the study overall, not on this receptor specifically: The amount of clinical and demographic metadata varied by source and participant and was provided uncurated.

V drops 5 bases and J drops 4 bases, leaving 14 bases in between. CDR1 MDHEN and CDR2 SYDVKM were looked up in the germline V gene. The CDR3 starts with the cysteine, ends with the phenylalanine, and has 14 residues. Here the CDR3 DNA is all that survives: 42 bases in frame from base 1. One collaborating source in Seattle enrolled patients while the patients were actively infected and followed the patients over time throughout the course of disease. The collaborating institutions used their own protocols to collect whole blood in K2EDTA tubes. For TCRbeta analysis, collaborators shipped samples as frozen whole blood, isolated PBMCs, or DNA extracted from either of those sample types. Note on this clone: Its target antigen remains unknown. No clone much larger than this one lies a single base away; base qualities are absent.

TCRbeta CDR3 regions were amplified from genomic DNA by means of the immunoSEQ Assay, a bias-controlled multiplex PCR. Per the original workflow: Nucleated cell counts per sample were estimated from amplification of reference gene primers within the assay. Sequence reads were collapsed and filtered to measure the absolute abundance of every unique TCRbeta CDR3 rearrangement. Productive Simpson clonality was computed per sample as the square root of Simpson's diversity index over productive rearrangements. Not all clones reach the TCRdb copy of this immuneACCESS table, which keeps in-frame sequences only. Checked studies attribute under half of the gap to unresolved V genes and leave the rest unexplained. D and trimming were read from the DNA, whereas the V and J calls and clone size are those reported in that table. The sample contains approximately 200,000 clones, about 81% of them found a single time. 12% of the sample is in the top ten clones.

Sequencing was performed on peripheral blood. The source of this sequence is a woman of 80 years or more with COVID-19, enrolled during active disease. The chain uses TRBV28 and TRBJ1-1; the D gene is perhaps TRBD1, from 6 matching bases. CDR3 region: CASSMDRGITEAFF. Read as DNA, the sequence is TGTGCCAGCAGTATGGACAGAGGGATCACTGAAGCTTTCTTT.